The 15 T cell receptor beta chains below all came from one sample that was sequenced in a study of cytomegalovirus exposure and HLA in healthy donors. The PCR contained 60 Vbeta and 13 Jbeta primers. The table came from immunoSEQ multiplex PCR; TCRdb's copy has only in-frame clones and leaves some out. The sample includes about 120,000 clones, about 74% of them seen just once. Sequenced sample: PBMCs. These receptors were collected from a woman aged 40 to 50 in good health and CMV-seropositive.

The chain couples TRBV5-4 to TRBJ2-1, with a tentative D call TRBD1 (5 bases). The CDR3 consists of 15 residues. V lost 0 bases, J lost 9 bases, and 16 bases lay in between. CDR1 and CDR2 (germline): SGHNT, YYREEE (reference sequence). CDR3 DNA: TGTGCCAGCAGCTTGGGGGTTAGTGACAGAAGTGAGCAGTTCTTC. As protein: CASSLGVSDRSEQFF.

CDR3 sequence reads: CASSLDRPADTQYF. As DNA, the CDR3 is TGCGCCAGCAGCTTGGACCGCCCAGCAGATACGCAGTATTTT. The chain joins TRBV5-1 to TRBJ2-3, with D uncertain. This CDR3 spans 14 amino acids. The ends were cut back, 0 bases at V and 4 bases at J, with 9 bases in the middle. Germline CDR1 and CDR2: SGHRS and YFSETQ.

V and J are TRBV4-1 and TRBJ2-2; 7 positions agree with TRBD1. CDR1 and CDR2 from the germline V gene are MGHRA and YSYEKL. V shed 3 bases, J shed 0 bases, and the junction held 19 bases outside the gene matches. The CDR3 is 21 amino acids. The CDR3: CASSHKLDTGAALTNTGELFF. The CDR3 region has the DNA TGCGCCAGCAGCCACAAGTTGGACACAGGGGCAGCCTTAACGAACACCGGGGAGCTGTTTTTT.

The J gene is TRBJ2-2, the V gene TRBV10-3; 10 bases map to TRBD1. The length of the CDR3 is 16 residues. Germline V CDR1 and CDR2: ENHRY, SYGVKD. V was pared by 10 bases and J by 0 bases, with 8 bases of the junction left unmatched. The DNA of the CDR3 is TGTGCCACGGGACAGGGGATGACCGCGAACACCGGGGAGCTGTTTTTT. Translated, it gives CATGQGMTANTGELFF.

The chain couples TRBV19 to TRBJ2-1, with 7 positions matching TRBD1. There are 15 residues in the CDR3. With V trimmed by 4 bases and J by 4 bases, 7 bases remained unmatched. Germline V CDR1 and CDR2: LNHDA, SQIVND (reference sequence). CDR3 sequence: CASSRGQGVYNEQFF. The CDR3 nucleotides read TGTGCCAGTAGTAGAGGGCAGGGGGTATACAATGAGCAGTTCTTC.

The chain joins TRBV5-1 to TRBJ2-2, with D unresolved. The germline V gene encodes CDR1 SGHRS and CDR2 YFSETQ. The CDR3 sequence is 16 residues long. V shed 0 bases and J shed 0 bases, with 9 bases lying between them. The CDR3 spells CASSLVRNANTGELFF. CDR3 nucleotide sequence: TGCGCCAGCAGCTTGGTGAGAAACGCGAACACCGGGGAGCTGTTTTTT.

CDR3 in amino acids: CASSLVAGLNTEAFF. DNA of the CDR3: TGTGCCAGCAGCTTAGTAGCGGGTTTGAACACTGAAGCTTTCTTT. The gene calls are TRBV7-2 and TRBJ1-1; D not certain. The CDR3 is 15 amino acids. Germline V gives CDR1 SGHTA, CDR2 FQGNSA. Trimming stripped 1 base from V and 0 bases from J, with 9 bases between.

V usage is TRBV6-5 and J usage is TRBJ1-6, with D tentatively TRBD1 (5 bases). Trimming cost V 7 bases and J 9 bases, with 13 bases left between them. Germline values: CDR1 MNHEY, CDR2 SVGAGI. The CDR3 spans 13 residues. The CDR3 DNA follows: TGTGCCAGCACCATCACCAGGGCTTCACCCCTCCACTTT. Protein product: CASTITRASPLHF.

The CDR3 region is CASSLTGTGGGSPLHF. The CDR3 DNA reads TGCGCCAGCAGCCTCACTGGGACAGGGGGGGGGTCACCCCTCCACTTT. V usage is TRBV4-3 and J usage is TRBJ1-6; TRBD1 matches 11 bases. The CDR3 has 16 residues. The germline CDR1 and CDR2 sequences are LGHNA and YSLEER. V dropped 4 bases and J dropped 10; count of bases not matched to a gene: 9.

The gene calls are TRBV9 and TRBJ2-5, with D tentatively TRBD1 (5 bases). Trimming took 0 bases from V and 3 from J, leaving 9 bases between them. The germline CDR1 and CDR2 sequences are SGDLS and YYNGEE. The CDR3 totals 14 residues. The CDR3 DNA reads TGTGCCAGCAGCGTAGCCGTCAGGGAAGAGACCCAGTACTTC. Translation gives CASSVAVREETQYF. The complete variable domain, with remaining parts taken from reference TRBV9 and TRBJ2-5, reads DSGVTQTPKHLITATGQRVTLRCSPRSGDLSVYWYQQSLDQGLQFLIQYYNGEERAKGNILERFSAQQFPDLHSELNLSSLELGDSALYFCASSVAVREETQYFGPGTRLLVL.

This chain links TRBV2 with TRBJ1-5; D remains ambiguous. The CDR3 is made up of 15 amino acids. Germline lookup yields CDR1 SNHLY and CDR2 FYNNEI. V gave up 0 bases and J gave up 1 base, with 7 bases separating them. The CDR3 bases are TGTGCCAGCAGTGAAGCGCGCACGAGCAATCAGCCCCAGCATTTT. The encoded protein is CASSEARTSNQPQHF.

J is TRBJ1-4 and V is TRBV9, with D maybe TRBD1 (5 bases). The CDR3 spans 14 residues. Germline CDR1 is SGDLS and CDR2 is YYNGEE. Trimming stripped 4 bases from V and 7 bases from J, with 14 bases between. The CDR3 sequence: CASSPSQGGEKLFF. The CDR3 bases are TGTGCCAGCAGCCCCAGCCAGGGTGGTGAAAAACTGTTTTTT.

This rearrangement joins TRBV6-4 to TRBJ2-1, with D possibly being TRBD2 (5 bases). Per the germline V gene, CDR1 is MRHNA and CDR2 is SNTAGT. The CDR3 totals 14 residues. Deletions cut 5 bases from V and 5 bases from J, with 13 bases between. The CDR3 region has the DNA TGTGCCAGCAGTTCGGGGTTGACCAACAATGAGCAGTTCTTC. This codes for CASSSGLTNNEQFF.

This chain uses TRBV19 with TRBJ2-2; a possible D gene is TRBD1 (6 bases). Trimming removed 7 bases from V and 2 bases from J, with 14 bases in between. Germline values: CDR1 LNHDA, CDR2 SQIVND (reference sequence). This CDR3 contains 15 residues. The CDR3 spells CASTAWTDNTGELFF. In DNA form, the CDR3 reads TGTGCCAGTACCGCCTGGACAGACAACACCGGGGAGCTGTTTTTT.

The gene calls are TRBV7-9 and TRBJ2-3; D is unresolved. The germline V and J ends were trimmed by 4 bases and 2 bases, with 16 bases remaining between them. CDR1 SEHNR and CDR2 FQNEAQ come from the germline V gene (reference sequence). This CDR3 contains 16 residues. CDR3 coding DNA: TGTGCCAGCAGCTCCTCAGGTGTGTCCCACACAGATACGCAGTATTTT. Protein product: CASSSSGVSHTDTQYF.